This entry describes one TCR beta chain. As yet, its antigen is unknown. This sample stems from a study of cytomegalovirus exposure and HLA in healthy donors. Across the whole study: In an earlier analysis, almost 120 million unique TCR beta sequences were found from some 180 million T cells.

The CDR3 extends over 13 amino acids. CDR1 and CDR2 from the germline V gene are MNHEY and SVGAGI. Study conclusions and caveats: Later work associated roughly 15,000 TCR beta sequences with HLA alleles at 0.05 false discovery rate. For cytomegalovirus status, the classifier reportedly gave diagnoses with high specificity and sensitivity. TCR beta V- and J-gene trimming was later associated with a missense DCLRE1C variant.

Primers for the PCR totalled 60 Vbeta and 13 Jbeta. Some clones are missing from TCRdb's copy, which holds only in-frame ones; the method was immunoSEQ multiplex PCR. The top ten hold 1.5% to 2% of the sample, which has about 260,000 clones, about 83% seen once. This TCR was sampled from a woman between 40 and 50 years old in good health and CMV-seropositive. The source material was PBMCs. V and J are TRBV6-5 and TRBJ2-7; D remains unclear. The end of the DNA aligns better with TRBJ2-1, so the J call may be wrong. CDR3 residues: CASSPLRSNEQFF. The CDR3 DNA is TGTGCCAGCAGTCCCCTGCGGAGCAATGAGCAGTTCTTC.